This TCR beta chain was recovered during a study of blood T cell repertoires in COVID-19. The table came from immunoSEQ multiplex PCR; TCRdb's copy has only in-frame clones and leaves some out. The table shows roughly 200,000 clones, with over 75% occurring only once. Sequencing input: peripheral blood. This TCR was sampled from an elderly woman with active or convalescent COVID-19.

The CDR3: CAGTGERTHYNEQFF. Here the CDR3 DNA reads TGTGCCGGAACAGGGGAACGAACACACTACAATGAGCAGTTCTTC. This sequence joins TRBV6-5 and TRBJ2-1; 7 bases line up with TRBD1. V trimming: 11 bases; J trimming: 3 bases; junction bases outside the gene matches: 13. CDR1 is MNHEY and CDR2 is SVGAGI in the germline V gene. The CDR3 extends over 15 amino acids.